At least ten counts were recorded for the clone carrying this TCR beta chain. Its antigen is unknown. Construction of the TCR beta libraries employed iRepertoire HTBI primers in conjunction with Arm-PCR of CDR3 regions. In TCRdb, the multiplex PCR reads were re-called with MiXCR into one record per CDR3 protein. The sample holds about 530,000 distinct CDR3 sequences, roughly 15% seen once. Time point given: newly diagnosed GD, antithyroid drugs for less than 3 months. Scientists built the TCR library using RNA that was extracted from PBMCs. In Xi'an, China, an endocrinology department was the source of patients. This specimen comes from a study of regulatory T cells in long-lasting Graves disease. Regarding the study as a whole: The study examined only peripheral blood, not thyroid tissue. Repertoires from persistent disease leaned toward TRBV28, TRBJ1-2 and TRBJ2-5.

Per germline, CDR1 DFQATT and CDR2 SNEGSKA (reference sequence). V trimming: 7 bases; J trimming: 7 bases; junction bases outside the gene matches: 16. This CDR3 is 16 amino acids long. This sample also appeared in a second study, on T cells in Graves' hyperthyroidism and ophthalmopathy. In that study: With a median lead of approximately six months before onset, the model predicted ophthalmopathy.

The clonotype comes from a woman aged 35-65 years with Graves disease. V and J are TRBV20-1 and TRBJ2-5; 12 positions match TRBD2. Material: peripheral blood mononuclear cells (PBMCs), obtained at new diagnosis, from a patient treated with antithyroid drugs. This CDR3 reads CSVAPEGLAGPTTQYF. CDR3 DNA: TGCAGTGTCGCACCCGAAGGACTAGCGGGGCCTACGACCCAGTACTTC.